One sample yielded the 27 T cell receptor beta chains listed below, sequenced in a study of cytomegalovirus exposure and HLA in healthy donors. In the PCR, 60 Vbeta and 13 Jbeta primers were used. Profiling relied on immunoSEQ multiplex PCR, and the TCRdb table lists in-frame clones only, not all of them. The sample has approximately 190,000 clones; around 78% are singletons. Sequencing input: PBMCs. The receptor set was obtained from a woman in her thirties in good health and CMV-seropositive.

The chain recombines TRBV19 with TRBJ1-4; TRBD1 agrees at 9 bases. CDR1 LNHDA and CDR2 SQIVND come from the germline V gene (reference sequence). Trimming at V came to 5 bases and at J to 6 bases, leaving 7 bases not matched to a gene. CDR3 length: 15 amino acids. The CDR3 sequence is CASSSGTGWYEKLFF. The CDR3 DNA reads TGTGCCAGTAGTTCAGGGACAGGGTGGTATGAAAAACTGTTTTTT.

The chain is built from TRBV2 and TRBJ1-1; D not resolved. There are 15 residues in the CDR3. The germline CDR1 and CDR2 sequences are SNHLY and FYNNEI. Trimming pared 1 base from V and 4 bases from J, leaving 13 bases between. For the CDR3, the DNA is TGTGCCAGCAGTGAAGACCGGGTGCAAGGCACTGAAGCTTTCTTT. It is translated as CASSEDRVQGTEAFF.

The chain couples TRBV6-5 to TRBJ2-7, with 7 bases lining up with TRBD1. Trimming took 2 bases from V and 5 from J; bases not matched to a gene: 6. The CDR3 loop spans 14 amino acids. Germline V gene data show CDR1 as MNHEY and CDR2 as SVGAGI. CDR3 in DNA: TGTGCCAGCAGTTACCGGGACAGCAGAGACGAGCAGTACTTC. Its protein product is CASSYRDSRDEQYF.

V is TRBV25-1 and J is TRBJ2-5; D might be TRBD2 (5 bases). The ends were cut back, 6 bases at V and 2 bases at J, with 13 bases in the middle. The CDR3 runs to 14 residues. Germline V CDR1 and CDR2: MGHDK, SYGVNS. The CDR3 DNA sequence: TGTGCCAGCAGGGGGAGACGGCTACAAGAGACCCAGTACTTC. Protein: CASRGRRLQETQYF.

The V and J genes are TRBV13 and TRBJ2-7; TRBD2 aligns across 7 bases. This CDR3 comprises 13 residues. V was pared by 5 bases and J by 5 bases, with 6 bases of the junction left unmatched. CDR1 is PRHDT, CDR2 FYEKMQ, per germline (reference sequence). The CDR3 spells CASSPGTIHEQYF. CDR3 sequence (DNA): TGTGCCAGCAGCCCCGGGACTATTCACGAGCAGTACTTC.

The V and J genes are TRBV7-9 and TRBJ1-1; D gene ambiguous. V lost 4 bases to trimming and J lost 0 bases, with 6 bases between them. This CDR3 comprises 13 residues. In germline, CDR1 is SEHNR, CDR2 FQNEAQ (reference sequence). The DNA for the CDR3 is TGTGCCAGCAGCTCGACTGTGAACACTGAAGCTTTCTTT. Its protein is CASSSTVNTEAFF.

The V and J genes are TRBV30 and TRBJ2-3, with 10 bases that match TRBD2. Germline CDR1 GTSNPN, CDR2 SVGIG (reference sequence). J gave up 4 bases and V 0 bases, and 4 bases lay outside the gene matches. The CDR3 loop spans 15 amino acids. DNA of the CDR3: TGTGCCTGGAGTGTAACTAGCGGGGTCCCAGATACGCAGTATTTT. Its translation: CAWSVTSGVPDTQYF.

This sequence joins TRBV10-3 and TRBJ1-3; TRBD1 matches 8 bases. The CDR3 covers 15 residues. V lost 6 bases and J lost 0; bases outside the gene matches: 4. Germline V gives CDR1 ENHRY, CDR2 SYGVKD. CDR3 sequence: CAISFTGGSGNTIYF. CDR3 sequence (DNA): TGTGCCATCAGCTTTACAGGGGGCTCTGGAAACACCATATATTTT.

The chain recombines TRBV5-1 with TRBJ2-3, with TRBD2 as a possible D gene (6 bases). Germline V gene sequence: CDR1 SGHRS, CDR2 YFSETQ. CDR3 length: 13 amino acids. The V and J ends lost 6 bases and 4 bases respectively, with 12 bases between them. This CDR3 is CASTRGGADTQYF. The CDR3 DNA follows: TGCGCCAGCACGAGGGGAGGCGCAGATACGCAGTATTTT.

V gene TRBV5-1 combines with J gene TRBJ1-2; no clear D gene. The V and J ends lost 1 base and 4 bases respectively, with 5 bases between them. This CDR3 has 12 amino acids. Germline-derived CDR1 and CDR2 are SGHRS and YFSETQ. The CDR3 coding sequence is TGCGCCAGCAGCTTGACAGCCTATGGCTACACCTTC. Protein product: CASSLTAYGYTF.

The chain is built from TRBV28 and TRBJ1-4; the D is unclear. Germline lookup yields CDR1 MDHEN and CDR2 SYDVKM. With 5 bases removed from V and 7 bases from J, the gap between germline ends came to 11 bases. The CDR3 has 13 amino acids. The CDR3 DNA reads as TGTGCCAGCAGTCTCCCAGCGAGTGAAAAACTGTTTTTT. The encoded protein is CASSLPASEKLFF.

This clone was seen ten or more times. This chain links TRBV5-1 with TRBJ2-3; 10 positions agree with TRBD2. The CDR3 is 16 residues long. V lost 5 bases and J lost 5; bases outside the gene matches: 11. Germline values: CDR1 SGHRS, CDR2 YFSETQ. This CDR3 is CASSQTSGLAVDTQYF. The CDR3 DNA reads as TGCGCCAGCAGTCAAACCTCAGGACTAGCGGTAGATACGCAGTATTTT.

This chain connects TRBV6-5 to TRBJ1-4; no reliable D call. V lost 6 bases and J lost 2, with 4 bases in between. Per the germline V gene, CDR1 is MNHEY and CDR2 is SVGAGI. CDR3 length equals 12 residues. CDR3 nucleotides: TGTGCCAGCAGGGGCACTAATGAAAAACTGTTTTTT. Encoded protein: CASRGTNEKLFF.

This chain uses TRBV6-4 with TRBJ1-3; the D is unclear. Trimming removed 2 bases at V and 1 base at J, with 12 bases between. The CDR3 totals 16 residues. Germline V lookup: CDR1 MRHNA, CDR2 SNTAGT. In nucleotides, the CDR3 is TGTGCCAGCAGTGACGAAGAACGGGGATCTGGAAACACCATATATTTT. Encoded protein: CASSDEERGSGNTIYF.

The chain links TRBV5-1 to TRBJ2-7; 10 bases map to TRBD1. Looked up from germline, CDR1 is SGHRS and CDR2 is YFSETQ. V shed 0 bases, J shed 7 bases, and the junction held 10 bases outside the gene matches. This CDR3 has 16 amino acids. The CDR3 DNA reads as TGCGCCAGCAGCTTGGGGCCCGGGACAGGGGTTAAGGAGCAGTACTTC. Its protein product is CASSLGPGTGVKEQYF.

The gene calls are TRBV7-2 and TRBJ2-1; 10 positions agree with TRBD2. The CDR3 spans 14 residues. Trimming cost V 6 bases and J 8 bases; bases outside gene matches: 7. Germline V lookup: CDR1 SGHTA, CDR2 FQGNSA. CDR3 DNA sequence: TGTGCCAGCAGGCAAGCGGGAGGGCCGTATGAGCAGTTCTTC. Translation gives CASRQAGGPYEQFF.

The V call is TRBV19, the J call TRBJ1-2, with unresolved D. V was cut by 10 bases and J by 3 bases, with 6 bases left in between. The germline CDR1 and CDR2 sequences are LNHDA and SQIVND (reference sequence). The CDR3 extends over 10 amino acids. The CDR3 spells CATRDYGYTF. DNA for the CDR3: TGTGCCACCCGGGACTATGGCTACACCTTC.

As regards this clone: Distinct nucleotide sequences in the sample also encode this CDR3. The rearrangement joins TRBV6-5 to TRBJ2-1; no definite D call. Germline lookup yields CDR1 MNHEY and CDR2 SVGAGI. Trimming took off 6 bases at V and 3 bases at J, with 3 bases between the two ends. The CDR3 spans 11 residues. The CDR3 DNA reads as TGTGCCAGCAGCCTCTACAATGAGCAGTTCTTC. Translating it yields CASSLYNEQFF.

V usage is TRBV7-2 and J usage is TRBJ1-2, with TRBD1 matching over 8 bases. This CDR3 has 13 residues. V gave up 5 bases and J gave up 12 bases; unmatched junction bases: 11. Germline CDR1 is SGHTA and CDR2 is FQGNSA. This chain's CDR3 is CASSPGGIPQNTF. The CDR3 DNA follows: TGTGCCAGCAGCCCAGGGGGCATCCCTCAGAACACCTTC.

The chain's CDR3 is CASSPQDSNDEQFF. CDR3 bases: TGTGCCAGCTCACCTCAGGACAGTAACGATGAGCAGTTCTTC. The chain joins TRBV18 to TRBJ2-1; D might be TRBD1 (6 bases). The V end was cut by 3 bases, the J end by 8 bases, with 14 bases between. CDR1 is KGHSH, CDR2 LQKENI, per germline. The CDR3 is 14 amino acids.

The genes are TRBV28 and TRBJ1-2, with 9 positions matching TRBD1. The germline V gene has CDR1 MDHEN and CDR2 SYDVKM. The J segment lost 3 bases and the V segment lost 5 bases, leaving 16 bases of the junction unmatched. This CDR3 is built from 18 residues. CDR3 amino acids: CASSTRFPGQGSDYGYTF. CDR3 nucleotides: TGTGCCAGCAGTACCCGATTCCCGGGACAGGGTTCCGACTATGGCTACACCTTC.

J is TRBJ2-7 and V is TRBV27; D remains unclear. CDR3 length equals 15 residues. Germline lookup yields CDR1 MNHEY and CDR2 SMNVEV (reference sequence). V was pared by 2 bases and J by 1 base, with 12 bases between. The CDR3 DNA sequence: TGTGCCAGCAGTTTAAACGTACTCCTATCCTACGAGCAGTACTTC. The encoded protein is CASSLNVLLSYEQYF.

This chain uses TRBV30 with TRBJ2-5, with 11 bases fitting TRBD1. Per germline, CDR1 GTSNPN and CDR2 SVGIG (reference sequence). V dropped 8 bases and J dropped 4; count of bases not matched to a gene: 12. The CDR3 spans 15 residues. CDR3: CAGWPGTGGSETQYF. Here the CDR3 DNA reads TGTGCCGGGTGGCCCGGGACAGGGGGGTCAGAGACCCAGTACTTC.

This sequence joins TRBV15 and TRBJ2-1; D might be TRBD2 (6 bases). Trimming cost V 0 bases and J 6 bases, with 18 bases left between them. The CDR3 loop spans 17 amino acids. Germline values: CDR1 LNHNV, CDR2 YYDKDF (reference sequence). The CDR3 nucleotides are TGTGCCACCAGCAGAGATCAGGAGGGCTGGGGTAGCAATGAGCAGTTCTTC. It translates to CATSRDQEGWGSNEQFF.

This chain links TRBV13 with TRBJ1-2, with 9 positions matching TRBD1. Germline loops: CDR1 PRHDT, CDR2 FYEKMQ (reference sequence). The CDR3 is 16 residues long. With V trimmed by 5 bases and J by 2 bases, 9 bases remained unmatched. DNA for the CDR3: TGTGCCAGCAGCACCCACACAGGGGGCGAAAACTATGGCTACACCTTC. This gives the protein CASSTHTGGENYGYTF.

This clone was seen once. The chain is built from TRBV6-5 and TRBJ1-2; perhaps TRBD1 as D (5 bases). Germline CDR1 and CDR2: MNHEY and SVGAGI. The length of the CDR3 is 14 residues. V lost 5 bases and J 8 bases, leaving 18 bases between the germline ends. CDR3 sequence reads: CASSPEGGATGYTF. In nucleotides, the CDR3 is TGTGCCAGCAGTCCTGAGGGAGGGGCGACGGGCTACACCTTC.

CDR3: CASQGASYNSPLHF. As DNA, the CDR3 is TGTGCCTCGCAGGGGGCCTCCTATAATTCACCCCTCCACTTT. This chain uses TRBV6-1 with TRBJ1-6; 8 nucleotides line up with TRBD1. Germline lookup yields CDR1 MNHNS and CDR2 SASEGT. The CDR3 contains 14 residues. J was trimmed by 0 bases and V by 11 bases; bases with no gene match: 3.